The 8 T cell receptor beta chains listed next were all sequenced from one sample in a study of glioma-infiltrating T cells. Using RNA template, CDR3s of TCR alpha and beta were amplified with iRepertoire arm-PCR. TCRdb reanalysed the multiplex PCR reads using MiXCR and keeps one entry per CDR3 protein. The sample includes approximately 110,000 distinct CDR3 sequences, under 30% of them seen just once. Sequenced material: glioma tissue, nonneoplastic brain tissue, or PBMCs (not recorded which). The origin of the receptors is a human donor with low-grade glioma or glioblastoma, undergoing nonglioma brain surgery, or in good health (not recorded which).

In its sample, this clonotype was seen many times. The chain joins TRBV18 to TRBJ2-1, with 9 bases identical to TRBD2. The CDR3 totals 17 residues. V dropped 2 bases and J dropped 1; count of bases not matched to a gene: 6. CDR1 KGHSH and CDR2 LQKENI come from the germline V gene. DNA for the CDR3: TGTGCCAGCTCACCAAGGGCCGCGGGAGGGTCCTACAATGAGCAGTTCTTC. It translates to CASSPRAAGGSYNEQFF.

The sample holds many counts of this clonotype. The chain has TRBV2 and TRBJ2-7; perhaps TRBD1 as D (5 bases). Germline loops: CDR1 SNHLY, CDR2 FYNNEI. V lost 3 bases, J lost 3 bases, and 12 bases lay in between. The CDR3 runs 14 residues. The DNA for the CDR3 is TGTGCCAGCAGTGACAGGGAAATCTTCTACGAGCAGTACTTC. It specifies CASSDREIFYEQYF.

This clonotype showed up many times. The chain combines TRBV14 with TRBJ1-5; D is undetermined. Germline CDR1 reads SGHDN; CDR2 reads FVKESK. The CDR3 is 13 residues long. Between the trimmed V and J ends, which lost 2 bases and 4 bases, there was a span of 6 bases. The chain's CDR3 is CASSQFMNQPQHF. The CDR3 bases are TGTGCCAGCAGCCAATTCATGAATCAGCCCCAGCATTTT.

This clonotype was counted ten times or more. The V call is TRBV6-1, the J call TRBJ1-5; D gene uncertain. The CDR3 length is 12 residues. The V gene's germline CDR1 is MNHNS and CDR2 SASEGT. V lost 7 bases to trimming and J lost 7 bases, with 11 bases between them. CDR3 nucleotides: TGTGCCAGCAAGTGGCCGGGACAGCCCCAGCATTTT. The encoded protein is CASKWPGQPQHF.

This clonotype has just a few counts. Here the CDR3 DNA reads TGTGCCAGCAGCCTTTTCCGGGGGAGCACAGATACGCAGTATTTT. Residues: CASSLFRGSTDTQYF. V gene TRBV12-3 or TRBV12-4 combines with J gene TRBJ2-3; D possibly corresponds to TRBD2 (6 bases). This CDR3 has 15 residues. Trimming removed 6 bases from V and 0 bases from J, with 13 bases in between.

This clonotype was picked up many times. This chain uses TRBV27 with TRBJ1-1, with D perhaps TRBD1 (5 bases). Trimming stripped 2 bases from V and 0 bases from J, with 13 bases between. Germline V lookup: CDR1 MNHEY, CDR2 SMNVEV (reference sequence). This CDR3 has 16 amino acids. The CDR3 spells CASSLGAPVLNTEAFF. The CDR3 DNA sequence: TGTGCCAGCAGTTTAGGGGCTCCGGTCTTGAACACTGAAGCTTTCTTT.

This clonotype occurred many times. This chain uses TRBV10-3 with TRBJ2-7; 7 nucleotides agree with TRBD2. The V gene's germline CDR1 is ENHRY and CDR2 SYGVKD. V trimming: 10 bases; J trimming: 3 bases; junction bases outside the gene matches: 9. CDR3 length: 13 residues. CDR3 coding DNA: TGTGCCACCTCCCAAGGGGACTACTACGAGCAGTACTTC. Protein product: CATSQGDYYEQYF.

This clonotype occurred many times. This chain uses TRBV7-8 with TRBJ2-5; D ambiguous. The CDR3 consists of 12 residues. Germline V gene sequence: CDR1 SGHVS, CDR2 FQNEAQ. Trimming stripped 5 bases from V and 5 bases from J, with 9 bases between. CDR3 bases: TGTGCCAGCAGCCGCATCCAGGAGACCCAGTACTTC. Protein sequence: CASSRIQETQYF. Full variable domain (outside the CDR3, taken from reference TRBV7-8 and TRBJ2-5): GAGVSQSPRYKVAKRGQDVALRCDPISGHVSLFWYQQALGQGPEFLTYFQNEAQLDKSGLPSDRFFAERPEGSVSTLKIQRTQQEDSAVYLCASSRIQETQYFGPGTRLLVL.